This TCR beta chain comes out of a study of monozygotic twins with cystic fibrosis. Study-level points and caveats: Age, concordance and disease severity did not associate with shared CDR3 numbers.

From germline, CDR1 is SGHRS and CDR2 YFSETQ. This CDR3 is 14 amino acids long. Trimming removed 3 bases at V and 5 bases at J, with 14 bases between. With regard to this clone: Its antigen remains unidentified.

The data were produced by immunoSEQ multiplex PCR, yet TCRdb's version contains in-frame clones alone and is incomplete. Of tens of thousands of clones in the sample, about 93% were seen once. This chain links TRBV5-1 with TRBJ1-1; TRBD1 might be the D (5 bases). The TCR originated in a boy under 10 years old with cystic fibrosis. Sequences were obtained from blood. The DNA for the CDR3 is TGCGCCAGCAGCTCTTCGGCGGGGGAGACTGAAGCTTTCTTT. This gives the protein CASSSSAGETEAFF. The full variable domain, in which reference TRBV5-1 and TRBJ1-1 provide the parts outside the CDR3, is KAGVTQTPRYLIKTRGQQVTLSCSPISGHRSVSWYQQTPGQGLQFLFEYFSETQRNKGNFPGRFSGRQFSNSRSEMNVSTLELGDSALYLCASSSSAGETEAFFGQGTRLTVV.